The 5 T cell receptor beta chains presented below share a single source sample, sequenced in a study of Ad26.COV2.S vaccination and SARS-CoV-2 variants. Sequenced by immunoSEQ multiplex PCR; TCRdb stores in-frame clones only, minus some. The sample gives roughly 380,000 clones, roughly 85% of which show up once; 3% to 4% is in the top ten. Treatment denoted: roughly 20 received Ad26.COV2.S at low or high dose, single or two shots; roughly five received placebo; per-sample allocation not given. At day 63 after the first vaccine or placebo injection, samples were drawn. Material: peripheral blood, obtained in a trial of Ad26.COV2.S vaccine versus placebo. The origin of the receptors is a person aged 18-65 years who received the Ad26.COV2.S COVID-19 vaccine or a placebo.

The chain uses TRBV7-2 and TRBJ1-1; 12 bases map to TRBD1. This CDR3 contains 17 residues. Trimming removed 1 base from V and 4 bases from J; junction bases left unmatched: 7. Germline values: CDR1 SGHTA, CDR2 FQGNSA. DNA for the CDR3: TGTGCCAGCAGCTTAGGTGGGACAGGGGGCAGCTCCACTGAAGCTTTCTTT. Its protein is CASSLGGTGGSSTEAFF.

This chain links TRBV10-3 with TRBJ1-1; TRBD1 might be the D (6 bases). Germline CDR1 and CDR2: ENHRY and SYGVKD. Trimming pared 1 base from V and 4 bases from J, leaving 13 bases between. The CDR3 loop spans 15 amino acids. CDR3 nucleotides: TGTGCCATCAGTGAGTACAGGGCCGATACCACTGAAGCTTTCTTT. Translating it yields CAISEYRADTTEAFF.

The rearrangement uses TRBV5-6 and TRBJ2-2, with a tentative D call TRBD2 (5 bases). V was shortened by 4 bases and J by 8 bases, with 6 bases between the two germline ends. From germline, CDR1 is SGHDT and CDR2 YYEEEE. The CDR3 consists of 11 residues. The CDR3 reads CASSDYGELFF. DNA for the CDR3: TGTGCCAGCAGCGACTATGGGGAGCTGTTTTTT.

This chain uses TRBV12-3 or TRBV12-4 with TRBJ1-2, with D possibly matching TRBD1 (5 bases). The CDR3 is 12 residues long. V lost 8 bases and J 4 bases, leaving 11 bases between the germline ends. The CDR3 DNA sequence: TGTGCCAGCGGGGCGTGGAGCTATGGCTACACCTTC. This translates into CASGAWSYGYTF.

A remark on this clone: At the DNA level, this CDR3 is encoded by other sequences in the same sample as well. V and J are TRBV7-6 and TRBJ2-7; D may match TRBD1 or TRBD2 (5 bases each). This CDR3 has 13 amino acids. Trimming took off 5 bases at V and 3 bases at J, with 11 bases between the two ends. Germline V gene sequence: CDR1 SGHVS, CDR2 FNYEAQ. The CDR3 nucleotides read TGTGCCAGCAGCCCGGGACCGAACTACGAGCAGTACTTC. This sequence encodes CASSPGPNYEQYF.